This is a list of T cell receptor beta chains from one sample in a study of T cells after yellow fever vaccination. TCRdb recomputed calls from the 5' RACE reads with MiXCR, one row per CDR3 protein. The sample holds some 400,000 distinct CDR3 sequences, over 5% seen once. The sequencing here drew on PBMCs, taken 5 days after the yellow fever booster vaccination. Receptors originate from a man younger than 45 who received the YFV17D yellow fever vaccine. Each CDR3 is given without its conserved first and last residue.

len: 11; v_gene: TRBV6-1; j_gene: TRBJ2-5; CDR3aa: ASSDRVWETQY
len: 13; v_gene: TRBV4-3; j_gene: TRBJ2-1; CDR3aa: ASSQEGRGFNEQF
len: 11; v_gene: TRBV5-1; j_gene: TRBJ2-7; CDR3aa: ASSATGAYEQY
len: 12; v_gene: TRBV6-2/TRBV6-3; j_gene: TRBJ2-7; CDR3aa: ASSYGQGGYEQY
len: 12; v_gene: TRBV29-1; j_gene: TRBJ2-7; CDR3aa: SVGLRSSAYEQY
len: 11; v_gene: TRBV20-1; j_gene: TRBJ2-7; CDR3aa: SASGGGTYEQY
len: 11; v_gene: TRBV27; j_gene: TRBJ2-7; CDR3aa: ASSSGTNYEQY
len: 13; v_gene: TRBV5-1; j_gene: TRBJ2-7; CDR3aa: ASRFGTSGSYEQY
len: 14; v_gene: TRBV5-4; j_gene: TRBJ2-4; CDR3aa: ASSLGSPSAKNIQY
len: 11; v_gene: TRBV20-1; j_gene: TRBJ2-3; CDR3aa: SARTSGLDTQY
len: 14; v_gene: TRBV24-1; j_gene: TRBJ2-1; CDR3aa: ATSDPQGASANEQF
len: 15; v_gene: TRBV7-2; j_gene: TRBJ2-1; CDR3aa: ASSALSRGQNYNEQF
len: 12; v_gene: TRBV7-9; j_gene: TRBJ2-5; CDR3aa: ASSKQAGQETQY
len: 11; v_gene: TRBV20-1; j_gene: TRBJ1-6; CDR3aa: SAAGQNNSPLH
len: 14; v_gene: TRBV12-3/TRBV12-4; j_gene: TRBJ2-1; CDR3aa: ASSLVTSGRGGEQF
len: 13; v_gene: TRBV2; j_gene: TRBJ2-2; CDR3aa: ASRLIRGLTGELF
len: 11; v_gene: TRBV12-3/TRBV12-4; j_gene: TRBJ2-7; CDR3aa: ASSFGRVAEQY
len: 14; v_gene: TRBV28; j_gene: TRBJ2-1; CDR3aa: ASSPGWPKSYNEQF
len: 13; v_gene: TRBV29-1; j_gene: TRBJ2-5; CDR3aa: SVEDRGTAQETQY
len: 12; v_gene: TRBV12-3/TRBV12-4; j_gene: TRBJ1-1; CDR3aa: ASSLAVGEPEAF
len: 15; v_gene: TRBV20-1; j_gene: TRBJ2-3; CDR3aa: SARDPGLFSGTDTQY
len: 11; v_gene: TRBV6-6; j_gene: TRBJ2-3; CDR3aa: ASMEGGPDTQY
len: 10; v_gene: TRBV12-3/TRBV12-4; j_gene: TRBJ1-2; CDR3aa: ASSEVNYGYT
len: 11; v_gene: TRBV27; j_gene: TRBJ1-1; CDR3aa: ASANWGVTEAF
len: 12; v_gene: TRBV29-1; j_gene: TRBJ2-1; CDR3aa: SVEGRSHYNEQF
len: 10; v_gene: TRBV20-1; j_gene: TRBJ2-5; CDR3aa: SALGLAETQY
len: 14; v_gene: TRBV5-1; j_gene: TRBJ2-1; CDR3aa: ASSHGYRDRPDEQF
len: 15; v_gene: TRBV20-1; j_gene: TRBJ2-3; CDR3aa: SARDSPTSGRWDTQY
len: 11; v_gene: TRBV19; j_gene: TRBJ1-5; CDR3aa: ASSIGADQPQH
len: 11; v_gene: TRBV6-6; j_gene: TRBJ2-3; CDR3aa: ASREGHTDTQY
len: 8; v_gene: TRBV20-1; j_gene: TRBJ2-1; CDR3aa: SALAIQQF
len: 12; v_gene: TRBV7-2; j_gene: TRBJ2-7; CDR3aa: ASRTTSGSYEQY
len: 10; v_gene: TRBV18; j_gene: TRBJ2-3; CDR3aa: ASSGEADTQY
len: 11; v_gene: TRBV18; j_gene: TRBJ1-3; CDR3aa: ASSKGTGNTIY
len: 11; v_gene: TRBV19; j_gene: TRBJ2-7; CDR3aa: ASSIERGYEQY
len: 13; v_gene: TRBV7-2; j_gene: TRBJ2-1; CDR3aa: ASSPKREGYNEQF
len: 14; v_gene: TRBV4-3; j_gene: TRBJ2-3; CDR3aa: ASSQNPGGSTDTQY
len: 14; v_gene: TRBV7-2; j_gene: TRBJ2-7; CDR3aa: ASSPSRTSGTYEQY
len: 13; v_gene: TRBV12-3/TRBV12-4; j_gene: TRBJ2-7; CDR3aa: ASSLEESVTYEQY
len: 11; v_gene: TRBV4-3; j_gene: TRBJ1-1; CDR3aa: ASSPRSGSQAF
len: 13; v_gene: TRBV6-2/TRBV6-3; j_gene: TRBJ2-1; CDR3aa: ASSYDTYSYNEQF
len: 12; v_gene: TRBV20-1; j_gene: TRBJ2-5; CDR3aa: SARTAISQETQY
len: 15; v_gene: TRBV28; j_gene: TRBJ2-5; CDR3aa: ASSLVLGRGREETQY
len: 12; v_gene: TRBV6-2/TRBV6-3; j_gene: TRBJ2-6; CDR3aa: ASSLTEGANVLT
len: 10; v_gene: TRBV9; j_gene: TRBJ2-1; CDR3aa: ASSVEGHSQF
len: 9; v_gene: TRBV4-1; j_gene: TRBJ2-1; CDR3aa: ASSQPGHEF
len: 14; v_gene: TRBV3-1; j_gene: TRBJ2-1; CDR3aa: ASSQDGASGHNEQF
len: 13; v_gene: TRBV12-3/TRBV12-4; j_gene: TRBJ2-1; CDR3aa: ASRGGLAYTNEQF
len: 13; v_gene: TRBV7-6; j_gene: TRBJ2-7; CDR3aa: ASSLEAGLTYEQY
len: 11; v_gene: TRBV7-9; j_gene: TRBJ2-7; CDR3aa: ASSRRDRDEQY
len: 13; v_gene: TRBV7-2; j_gene: TRBJ2-1; CDR3aa: ASSLAGVIYNEQF
len: 14; v_gene: TRBV6-2/TRBV6-3; j_gene: TRBJ2-3; CDR3aa: ASSYSGLAGVDTQY
len: 12; v_gene: TRBV10-3; j_gene: TRBJ2-7; CDR3aa: AIRGLASPYEQY
len: 15; v_gene: TRBV4-3; j_gene: TRBJ1-5; CDR3aa: ASSQEAGAFSNQPQH